The source of this T cell receptor (beta chain) is a study of T cell responses to AZD1222 COVID-19 vaccine. Trimming removed 6 bases from V and 7 bases from J, with 13 bases in between. This CDR3 has 12 residues. The germline V gene encodes CDR1 MNHNY and CDR2 SVGAGI (reference sequence). Assay: immunoSEQ multiplex PCR; the TCRdb copy retains only in-frame clones and omits some. The table includes about 57,000 clones, approximately 83% detected once. V and J are TRBV6-6 and TRBJ2-7, with D tentatively TRBD2 (6 bases). The specimen was peripheral blood, collected on day 0 of AZD1222 vaccination. The TCR was taken from an adult in good health. CDR3 DNA sequence: TGTGCCAGCAGGGTGAGGGAGGAAGAGCAGTACTTC. This codes for CASRVREEEQYF.